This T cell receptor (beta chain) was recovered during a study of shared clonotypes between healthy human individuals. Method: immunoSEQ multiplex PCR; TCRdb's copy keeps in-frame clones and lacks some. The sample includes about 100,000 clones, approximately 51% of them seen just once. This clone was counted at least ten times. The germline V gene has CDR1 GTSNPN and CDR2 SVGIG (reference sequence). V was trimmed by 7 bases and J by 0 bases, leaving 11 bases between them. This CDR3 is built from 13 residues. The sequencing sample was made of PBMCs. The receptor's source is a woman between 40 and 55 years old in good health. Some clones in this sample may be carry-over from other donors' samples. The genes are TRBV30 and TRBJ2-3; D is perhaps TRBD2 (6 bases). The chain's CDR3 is CASIAASTDTQYF. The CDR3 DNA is TGTGCCTCGATAGCGGCTAGCACAGATACGCAGTATTTT.